The rows below give T cell receptor beta chains drawn from one sample of a study of T cell responses to AZD1222 COVID-19 vaccine. Generated by immunoSEQ multiplex PCR, the TCRdb table keeps only in-frame clones and is missing some. The top ten hold about 3.8% of the sample, which has 150,000 or so clones, 90% to 95% seen once. The source was peripheral blood, collected 28 days after the second AZD1222 dose. These receptors all stem from an adult who received the AZD1222 COVID-19 vaccine. CDR3s include the opening cysteine and the closing phenylalanine or tryptophan. D genes are given only for firm matches. Size is stated for part of the rows, as once, few or many counts, or as a class when the clone is expanded.

J: TRBJ2-1; V: TRBV7-2; D: .; size: .; CDR3: CASSLTSGSALANEQFF; DNA: TGTGCCAGCAGCTTGACCTCCGGCTCCGCTTTAGCGAATGAGCAGTTCTTC
J: TRBJ1-1; V: TRBV10-1; D: TRBD1; size: .; CDR3: CASSAPTGKNTEAFF; DNA: TGCGCCAGCAGTGCGCCGACAGGGAAGAACACTGAAGCTTTCTTT
J: TRBJ1-2; V: TRBV18; D: .; size: .; CDR3: CASSPPDYGYTF; DNA: TGTGCCAGCTCACCTCCCGACTATGGCTACACCTTC
J: TRBJ2-1; V: TRBV6-1; D: .; size: .; CDR3: CASSDIRGAWNEQFF; DNA: TGTGCCAGCAGTGATATCAGGGGCGCTTGGAATGAGCAGTTCTTC
J: TRBJ2-1; V: TRBV19; D: TRBD2; size: .; CDR3: CASSETSGISYNEQFF; DNA: TGTGCCAGTAGTGAGACTAGCGGGATCTCCTACAATGAGCAGTTCTTC
J: TRBJ1-1; V: TRBV6-5; D: TRBD1; size: .; CDR3: CASSSRTGTMNTEAFF; DNA: TGTGCCAGCAGTTCAAGGACAGGGACCATGAACACTGAAGCTTTCTTT
J: TRBJ2-1; V: TRBV5-1; D: TRBD1; size: .; CDR3: CASTQGVQNEQFF; DNA: TGCGCCAGCACACAGGGGGTGCAGAATGAGCAGTTCTTC
J: TRBJ1-6; V: TRBV6-4; D: .; size: .; CDR3: CASRLEGSSYNSPLHF; DNA: TGTGCCAGCAGGCTTGAGGGAAGCTCCTATAATTCACCCCTCCACTTT
J: TRBJ2-7; V: TRBV4-1; D: TRBD1; size: .; CDR3: CASSQRHGDSYEQYF; DNA: TGCGCCAGCAGCCAACGCCACGGGGACAGCTACGAGCAGTACTTC
J: TRBJ2-7; V: TRBV7-2; D: .; size: few; CDR3: CASSFSYEQYF; DNA: TGTGCCAGCAGCTTCTCCTACGAGCAGTACTTC
J: TRBJ2-7; V: TRBV18; D: TRBD1; size: .; CDR3: CASSPISGTGSLSFYEQYF; DNA: TGTGCCAGCTCCCCCATCTCCGGGACAGGGTCCCTTTCTTTTTACGAGCAGTACTTC
J: TRBJ1-2; V: TRBV7-9; D: .; size: once; CDR3: CASSLGPPGGDYGYTF; DNA: TGTGCCAGCAGCTTAGGGCCCCCGGGGGGGGACTATGGCTACACCTTC
J: TRBJ2-3; V: TRBV4-2; D: TRBD2; size: .; CDR3: CASSQGGRTSMDTQYF; DNA: TGTGCCAGCAGCCAAGGGGGAAGGACTAGCATGGATACGCAGTATTTT
J: TRBJ2-3; V: TRBV5-4; D: TRBD2; size: .; CDR3: CASSFSGSRIDTQYF; DNA: TGTGCCAGCAGCTTTAGCGGGAGCAGAATAGATACGCAGTATTTT
J: TRBJ1-6; V: TRBV10-3; D: .; size: .; CDR3: CAISVGQNNSPLHF; DNA: TGTGCCATCAGTGTGGGTCAGAATAATTCACCCCTCCACTTT
J: TRBJ2-1; V: TRBV14; D: .; size: once; CDR3: CASSQSPGSEQFF; DNA: TGTGCCAGCAGCCAGTCACCGGGATCCGAGCAGTTCTTC
J: TRBJ1-4; V: TRBV4-3; D: TRBD1; size: .; CDR3: CASSQDPGQGGEKLFF; DNA: TGCGCCAGCAGCCAAGATCCGGGGCAGGGGGGGGAAAAACTGTTTTTT
J: TRBJ2-5; V: TRBV5-4; D: TRBD2; size: .; CDR3: CASRDKIGTSQETQYF; DNA: TGTGCCAGCAGGGATAAGATCGGGACTAGCCAAGAGACCCAGTACTTC